This TCR beta chain appears in the sequencing data of a study of T cell changes during pregnancy in multiple sclerosis. The table came from immunoSEQ multiplex PCR; TCRdb's copy has only in-frame clones and leaves some out. The profile covers 68,000 or so clones, with about 91% appearing a single time and about 1.5% taken by the ten largest. The V gene's germline CDR1 is KGHSH and CDR2 LQKENI. The V end lost 2 bases, the J end lost 3 bases, and 7 bases lay between the germline ends. The CDR3 contains 13 residues. The sequences come from peripheral blood, collected in the second trimester of pregnancy. This sequence was found in a female donor in good health, enrolled as a control in a pregnancy study. This chain links TRBV18 with TRBJ1-2; D is perhaps TRBD1 (5 bases). DNA of the CDR3: TGTGCCAGCTCACCAGGAGGGGACTATGGCTACACCTTC. Translation gives CASSPGGDYGYTF.